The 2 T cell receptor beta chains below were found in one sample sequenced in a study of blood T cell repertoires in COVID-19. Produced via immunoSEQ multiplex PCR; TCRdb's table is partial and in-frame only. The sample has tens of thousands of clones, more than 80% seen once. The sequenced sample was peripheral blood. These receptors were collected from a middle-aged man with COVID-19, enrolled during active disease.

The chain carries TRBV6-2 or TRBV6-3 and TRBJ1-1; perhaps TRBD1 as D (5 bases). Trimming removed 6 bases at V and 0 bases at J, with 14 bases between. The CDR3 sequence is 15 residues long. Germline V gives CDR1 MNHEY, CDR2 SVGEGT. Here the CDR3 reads CASRPGGNMNTEAFF. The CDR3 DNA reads TGTGCCAGCAGACCTGGGGGGAACATGAACACTGAAGCTTTCTTT.

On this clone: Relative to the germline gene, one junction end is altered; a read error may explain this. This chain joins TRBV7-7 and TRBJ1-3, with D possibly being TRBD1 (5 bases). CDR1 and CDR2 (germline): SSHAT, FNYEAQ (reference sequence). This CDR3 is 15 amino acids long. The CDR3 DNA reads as TGTGCTAGCAGCCAAGGGGCTACCTCTGGAAACACCATATATTTT. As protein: CASSQGATSGNTIYF.